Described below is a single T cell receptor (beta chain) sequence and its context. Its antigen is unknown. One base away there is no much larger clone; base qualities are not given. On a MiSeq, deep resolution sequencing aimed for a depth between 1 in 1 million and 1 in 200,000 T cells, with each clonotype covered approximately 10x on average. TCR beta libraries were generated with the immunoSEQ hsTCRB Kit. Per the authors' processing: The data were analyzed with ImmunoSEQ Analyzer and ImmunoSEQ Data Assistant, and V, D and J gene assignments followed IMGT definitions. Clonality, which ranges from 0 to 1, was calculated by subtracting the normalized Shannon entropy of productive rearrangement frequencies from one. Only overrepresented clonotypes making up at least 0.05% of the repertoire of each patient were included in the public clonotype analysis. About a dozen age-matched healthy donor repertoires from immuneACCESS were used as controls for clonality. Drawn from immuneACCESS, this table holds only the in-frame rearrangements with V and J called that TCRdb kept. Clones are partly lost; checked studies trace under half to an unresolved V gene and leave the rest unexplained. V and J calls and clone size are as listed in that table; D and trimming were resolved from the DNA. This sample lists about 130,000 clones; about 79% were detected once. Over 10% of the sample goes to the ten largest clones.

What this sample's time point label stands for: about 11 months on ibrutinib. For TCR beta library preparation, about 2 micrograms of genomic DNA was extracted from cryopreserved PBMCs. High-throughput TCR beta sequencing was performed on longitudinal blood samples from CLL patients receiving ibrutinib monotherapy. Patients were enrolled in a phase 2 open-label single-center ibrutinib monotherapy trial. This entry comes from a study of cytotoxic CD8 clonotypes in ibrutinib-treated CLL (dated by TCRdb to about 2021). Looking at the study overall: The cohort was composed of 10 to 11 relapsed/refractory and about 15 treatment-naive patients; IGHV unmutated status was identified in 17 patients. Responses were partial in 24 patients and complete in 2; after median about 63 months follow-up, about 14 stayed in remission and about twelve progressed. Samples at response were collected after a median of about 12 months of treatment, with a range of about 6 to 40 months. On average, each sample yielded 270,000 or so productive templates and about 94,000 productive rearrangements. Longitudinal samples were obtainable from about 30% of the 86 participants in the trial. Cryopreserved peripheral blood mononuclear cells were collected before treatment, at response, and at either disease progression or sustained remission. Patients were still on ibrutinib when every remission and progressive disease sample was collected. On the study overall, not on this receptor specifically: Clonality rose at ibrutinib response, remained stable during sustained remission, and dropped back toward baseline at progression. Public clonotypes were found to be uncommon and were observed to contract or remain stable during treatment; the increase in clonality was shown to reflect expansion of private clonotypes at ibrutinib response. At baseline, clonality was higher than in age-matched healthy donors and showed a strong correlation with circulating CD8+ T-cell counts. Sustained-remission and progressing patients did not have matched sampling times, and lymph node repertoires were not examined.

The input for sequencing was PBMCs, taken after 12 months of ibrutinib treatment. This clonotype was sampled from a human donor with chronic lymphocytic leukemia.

The CDR3 is CSAAGTGDTF. The sequenced DNA: TGCAGTGCTGCCGGGACAGGGGACACCTTC. Recombination joined TRBV20-1 with TRBJ1-2, with 10 middle bases fitting TRBD1. Based on the germline V gene (reference sequence), the CDR1 and CDR2 sequences are DFQATT and SNEGSKA. At the junction V is shortened by 5 bases and J by 12 bases; bases outside the gene matches: 3. The cysteine opens and the phenylalanine closes a CDR3 of 10 amino acids. Solely the CDR3 DNA is kept, with 30 bases framed from the first base.